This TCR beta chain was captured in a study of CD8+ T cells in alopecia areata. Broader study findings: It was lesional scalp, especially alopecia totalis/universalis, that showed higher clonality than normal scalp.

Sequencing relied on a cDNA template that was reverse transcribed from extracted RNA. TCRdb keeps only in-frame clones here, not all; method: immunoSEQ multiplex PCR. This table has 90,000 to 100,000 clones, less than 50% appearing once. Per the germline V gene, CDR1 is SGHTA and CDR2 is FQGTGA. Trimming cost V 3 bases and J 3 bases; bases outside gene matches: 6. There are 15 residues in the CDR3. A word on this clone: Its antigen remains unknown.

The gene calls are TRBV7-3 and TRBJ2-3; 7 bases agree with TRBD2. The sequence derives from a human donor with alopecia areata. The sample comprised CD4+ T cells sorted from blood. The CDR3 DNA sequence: TGTGCCAGCAGCTTTCTCGGGGGGTCAACAGATACGCAGTATTTT. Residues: CASSFLGGSTDTQYF.